The following is a T cell receptor (beta chain) sequence with its context. What it recognizes is unknown. This sample stems from a study of regulatory T cells in long-lasting Graves disease. Findings and caveats of the study: Persistent patients had a count of shared public clonotypes (under 3,000) that exceeded that of new patients (about 970).

As to time point: newly diagnosed GD, antithyroid drugs for less than 3 months. PBMC-derived RNA was used for the TCR library. This CDR3 is 13 amino acids long. The germline V gene has CDR1 DFQATT and CDR2 SNEGSKA (reference sequence). Construction of the TCR beta libraries employed iRepertoire HTBI primers in conjunction with Arm-PCR of CDR3 regions. MiXCR, run by TCRdb on the multiplex PCR reads, gives a single entry per CDR3 protein. The sample has about 430,000 distinct CDR3 sequences, about 15% seen once. Another study also made use of these data, one on T cells in Graves' hyperthyroidism and ophthalmopathy.

The TCR originated in a woman between 40 and 50 years old with Graves disease. The chain couples TRBV20-1 to TRBJ2-7; 9 positions agree with TRBD2. Sequenced here: peripheral blood mononuclear cells (PBMCs), sampled at new diagnosis, from a patient treated with antithyroid drugs. CDR3 DNA sequence: TGCAGCACGGGAATAGCGGGAGTGAACGAGCAGTACTTC. Translation gives CSTGIAGVNEQYF.